This TCR beta chain derives from a study of blood T cell repertoires in COVID-19. Study at large: Acute and convalescent COVID-19 samples came from the United States, Italy and Spain. T cells, B-cell-depleted T cells, or PBMCs provided the cDNA or gDNA that served as material.

Per the germline V gene, CDR1 is SGHTA and CDR2 is FQGNSA. This CDR3 has 16 residues. The ends were cut back, 0 bases at V and 3 bases at J, with 12 bases in the middle. This table comes from immunoSEQ multiplex PCR, and its TCRdb copy is limited to in-frame clones, with some not included. Of a few hundred thousand clones in the sample, nearly 90% were seen once. The specimen was peripheral blood. The chain employs TRBV7-2 and TRBJ2-1; possibly TRBD1 for D (5 bases). This sequence originates from a man between 18 and 29 years old with active or convalescent COVID-19. CDR3 region: CASSLASQELYNEQFF. DNA of the CDR3: TGTGCCAGCAGCTTAGCGTCACAGGAACTCTACAATGAGCAGTTCTTC. Full variable domain (rest looked up from reference TRBV7-2 and TRBJ2-1): GAGVSQSPSNKVTEKGKDVELRCDPISGHTALYWYRQSLGQGLEFLIYFQGNSAPDKSGLPSDRFSAERTGGSVSTLTIQRTQQEDSAVYLCASSLASQELYNEQFFGPGTRLTVL.